This TCR beta chain is from a study of vaccination and CD4 T cells after COVID-19. Study as a whole: Two-dose vaccination with either BNT162b2 or mRNA-1273 was given to participants. Each of the control cultures got a CEFX pool, an HIV-1 Nef pool, or no peptide. Whole-study findings and limits: Detection of a median around 83% of reactive clones in convalescent patients was confined to the period after vaccination.

An Oncomine TCR Beta short-read assay was used to sequence the DNA from cultured CD4+ T cells. It was cultured CD4+ T cells from which genomic DNA was extracted. TCRdb re-derived calls from the PCR reads in MiXCR, one entry per CDR3 protein. Of about 16,000 distinct CDR3 sequences in the sample, around half were seen once. On this clonotype itself: Its matching antigen is unknown.

Treatment: roughly nine-day PBMC culture with coronavirus spike peptide pools or control peptides (ViraFEST assay). The material sequenced was CD4+ T cells from blood, cultured in vitro. The receptor's source is a human donor who had recovered from COVID-19.

For the CDR3, the DNA is TGCGCCAGCAGTGATTTGGGACTATCCTCCTACGAGCAGTACTTC. Protein: CASSDLGLSSYEQYF. The chain has TRBV10-2 and TRBJ2-7; 7 bases map to TRBD2. Germline loops: CDR1 WSHSY, CDR2 SAAADI. The ends lost 3 bases at V and 0 bases at J; junction bases unmatched: 5. This CDR3 has 15 residues.